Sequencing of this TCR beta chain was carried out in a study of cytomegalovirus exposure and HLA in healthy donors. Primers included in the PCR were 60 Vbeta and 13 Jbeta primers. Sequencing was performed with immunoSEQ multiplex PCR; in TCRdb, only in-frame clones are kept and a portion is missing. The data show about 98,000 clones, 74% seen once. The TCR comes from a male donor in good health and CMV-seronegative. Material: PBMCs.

The CDR3 DNA reads TGTGCCAGCAGTTTAACGGGACAGTCGTTCCACGAGCAGTACTTC. Amino acid sequence: CASSLTGQSFHEQYF. The chain couples TRBV27 to TRBJ2-7, with 7 bases identical to TRBD1. In germline, CDR1 is MNHEY, CDR2 SMNVEV (reference sequence). V lost 2 bases, J lost 5 bases, and 9 bases stayed unmatched. The CDR3 has 15 amino acids.